Listed below are T cell receptor beta chains from one sample, sequenced in a study of radiotherapy plus CTLA-4 blockade in lung cancer. Clones were sequenced by immunoSEQ multiplex PCR, and TCRdb holds only the in-frame ones, with some missing. Seen here are roughly 120,000 clones, around 75% observed once, and the top ten hold over 4%. The sequenced sample was peripheral blood, obtained from a patient treated with radiotherapy plus ipilimumab. Every receptor here comes from a human donor with non-small cell lung cancer who had a partial response to radiotherapy plus ipilimumab. CDR3s include the opening cysteine and the closing phenylalanine or tryptophan. Fields, in order: V gene, J gene, clone size, D gene, CDR3 DNA, CDR3 protein. A D gene is named only where the DNA matches it firmly. Size is omitted from some rows. Given values are once, few, many or a class for expanded clones.

TRBV19	TRBJ2-5	NA	NA	TGTGCCAGTAGTAGGACAGATCAAGAGACCCAGTACTTC	CASSRTDQETQYF
TRBV15	TRBJ2-1	NA	NA	TGTGCCACCAGCCAGATAAAACTTTTTCGGGGGTCTGTGGTCCATGAGCAGTTCTTC	CATSQIKLFRGSVVHEQFF
TRBV15	TRBJ2-1	NA	TRBD2	TGTGCCACCAGCAGCAGACGTGTTAGCGGGAGAGTAAATGAGCAGTTCTTC	CATSSRRVSGRVNEQFF
TRBV18	TRBJ2-2	NA	TRBD1	TGTGCCAGCTCACCTAGGACAGGGGGCGGAACCGGGGAGCTGTTTTTT	CASSPRTGGGTGELFF
TRBV18	TRBJ2-3	NA	TRBD1	TGTGCCAGCCCGCCGGGACAGGCGGCCACAGATACGCAGTATTTT	CASPPGQAATDTQYF
TRBV6-5	TRBJ2-7	NA	TRBD1	TGTGCCAGCAGTTCCGACAGGGATACCTACGAGCAGTACTTC	CASSSDRDTYEQYF
TRBV10-3	TRBJ1-2	few	TRBD1	TGTGCCATCAGTAACATGGGACAGAACTATGGCTACACCTTC	CAISNMGQNYGYTF
TRBV6-5	TRBJ2-7	NA	TRBD1	TGTGCCAGCGAGGACAGGGGGACCTACGAGCAGTACTTC	CASEDRGTYEQYF
TRBV4-1	TRBJ2-4	NA	NA	TGCGCCAGCAGCCAAGTACAGGCCACACTAGCCAAAAACATTCAGTACTTC	CASSQVQATLAKNIQYF
TRBV7-9	TRBJ2-1	once	NA	TGTGCCAGCAGCCCCCGGGGAGGGGGGTATAGGTCCTACAATGAGCAGTTCTTC	CASSPRGGGYRSYNEQFF
TRBV4-1	TRBJ2-7	once	TRBD1	TGCGCCAGCAGCCTACAGGGGGCAGGAGGGAGCGAGCAGTACTTC	CASSLQGAGGSEQYF
TRBV29-1	TRBJ2-1	NA	NA	TGCAGCGTTGAAGGGCAGGGTTTGAATGAGCAGTTCTTC	CSVEGQGLNEQFF
TRBV7-6	TRBJ1-5	NA	TRBD1	TGTGCCAGCAGCCTGACGACAGGGGGAAATCAGCCCCAGCATTTT	CASSLTTGGNQPQHF
TRBV7-9	TRBJ2-1	NA	TRBD2	TGTGCCAGCAGCTTATTAAGGAGATGGGGGACTAGGGTGGAGCATGAGCAGTTCTTC	CASSLLRRWGTRVEHEQFF
TRBV18	TRBJ1-5	NA	NA	TGTGCCAGCTCCCAAGGGGCACAGATCAATCAGCCCCAGCATTTT	CASSQGAQINQPQHF
TRBV19	TRBJ1-4	NA	NA	TGTGCCAGTAGTATCGCGTCGGGTGAAAAACTGTTTTTT	CASSIASGEKLFF
TRBV4-1	TRBJ2-1	NA	TRBD2	TGCGCCAGCAGCGGGTGGAATAGCGGGAGGAATGAGCAGTTCTTC	CASSGWNSGRNEQFF
TRBV10-1	TRBJ1-5	NA	NA	TGCGCCAGCATCCGGCAGGGAACTCAGCCCCAGCATTTT	CASIRQGTQPQHF
TRBV7-9	TRBJ1-1	many	TRBD1	TGTGCCAGCAGCTTAGAGACAGGGGGGAGCGCTGAAGCTTTCTTT	CASSLETGGSAEAFF
TRBV6-1	TRBJ1-1	NA	NA	TGTGCCAGCAGTTCGGTCGACACTGAAGCTTTCTTT	CASSSVDTEAFF
TRBV5-6	TRBJ2-2	NA	NA	TGTGCCAGCAGTTCTGGGGCTCCGAACACCGGGGAGCTGTTTTTT	CASSSGAPNTGELFF
TRBV6-1	TRBJ2-3	NA	NA	TGTGCCAGCAGTGAATTTCTAGTAACAGATACGCAGTATTTT	CASSEFLVTDTQYF
TRBV28	TRBJ1-2	NA	TRBD1	TGTGCCAGCAGTTTCAGTGGACAGGGGTCAGGCTACACCTTC	CASSFSGQGSGYTF
TRBV7-2	TRBJ1-1	NA	TRBD1	TGTGCCAGCAGCCTACAGGGGGCTCGTGGCACTGAAGCTTTCTTT	CASSLQGARGTEAFF
TRBV10-3	TRBJ1-1	NA	TRBD1	TGTGCCATCAGTGAGTCGCTACAGGGGTCGCGCACTGAAGCTTTCTTT	CAISESLQGSRTEAFF